Shown below are 10 T cell receptor beta chains from a single sample sequenced in a study of blood T cell repertoires in COVID-19. Profiling relied on immunoSEQ multiplex PCR, and the TCRdb table lists in-frame clones only, not all of them. In the table there are approximately 190,000 clones, more than 75% of which are singletons. Sequencing input: peripheral blood. The origin of the receptors is a man aged 35 to 55 with active or convalescent COVID-19.

The rearrangement links TRBV6-5 to TRBJ2-7, with TRBD1 identical over 10 bases. The CDR3 totals 14 residues. V trimming: 2 bases; J trimming: 6 bases; junction bases outside the gene matches: 4. The germline V gene has CDR1 MNHEY and CDR2 SVGAGI. The CDR3: CASSYGTGVAEQYF. The CDR3 nucleotides read TGTGCCAGCAGTTACGGGACAGGGGTCGCCGAGCAGTACTTC.

The gene calls are TRBV3-1 (or the pseudogene TRBV3-2) and TRBJ1-5; D possibly corresponds to TRBD1 (5 bases). The CDR3 is 14 amino acids. V lost 3 bases, J lost 4 bases, and 10 bases lay in between. The germline V gene has CDR1 LGHDT and CDR2 YNNKEL (reference sequence). The DNA of the CDR3 is TGTGCCAGCAGCCACAGACAGACAAATCAGCCCCAGCATTTT. It codes for CASSHRQTNQPQHF.

V usage is TRBV11-2 and J usage is TRBJ2-3; the match to TRBD2 covers 13 bases. This CDR3 contains 17 residues. The germline V gene encodes CDR1 SGHAT and CDR2 FQNNGV. Trimming removed 5 bases from V and 5 bases from J; junction bases left unmatched: 10. CDR3 amino acids: CASSPGTSGALRDTQYF. For the CDR3, the DNA is TGTGCCAGCAGCCCGGGGACTAGCGGGGCCCTGCGAGATACGCAGTATTTT.

The sample holds a few counts of this clone. The rearrangement links TRBV4-3 to TRBJ2-7, with D possibly matching TRBD2 (5 bases). CDR1 is LGHNA, CDR2 YSLEER, per germline. V dropped 3 bases and J dropped 3 bases, with 12 bases sitting between them. The CDR3 is 14 amino acids. The CDR3 reads CASSQRLGGYEQYF. The CDR3 nucleotides read TGCGCCAGCAGCCAGCGTTTAGGAGGCTACGAGCAGTACTTC.

The gene calls are TRBV12-3 or TRBV12-4 and TRBJ1-1; the D is unclear. Trimming shortened V by 4 bases and J by 7 bases, and 10 bases separated the two germline ends. This CDR3 has 12 residues. The DNA for the CDR3 is TGTGCCAGCAGTTACCCCAGCGATGAAGCTTTCTTT. Encoded protein: CASSYPSDEAFF.

The CDR3 spells CASRRSTGGGSSPLHF. The DNA for the CDR3 is TGTGCCAGCAGGCGTTCTACAGGGGGAGGGAGTTCACCCCTCCACTTT. The V gene is TRBV11-2, the J gene TRBJ1-6; 8 nucleotides align to TRBD1. This CDR3 region has 16 residues. CDR1 and CDR2 (germline): SGHAT, FQNNGV. The J segment lost 9 bases and the V segment lost 6 bases, leaving 13 bases of the junction unmatched. Supplemented by reference TRBV11-2 and TRBJ1-6, the full variable domain reads EAGVAQSPRYKIIEKRQSVAFWCNPISGHATLYWYQQILGQGPKLLIQFQNNGVVDDSQLPKDRFSAERLKGVDSTLKIQPAKLEDSAVYLCASRRSTGGGSSPLHFGNGTRLTVT.

This clone was counted a single time. The chain recombines TRBV28 with TRBJ2-7; TRBD2 matches 11 bases. Germline CDR1 MDHEN, CDR2 SYDVKM. The length of the CDR3 is 15 residues. Trimming removed 1 base from V and 4 bases from J; junction bases left unmatched: 3. The chain's CDR3 is CASSLSTSGRYEQYF. DNA of the CDR3: TGTGCCAGCAGTTTATCCACTAGCGGGAGATACGAGCAGTACTTC.

This chain uses TRBV27 with TRBJ2-7, with no clear D. V shed 5 bases and J shed 4 bases, with 15 bases lying between them. Germline-derived CDR1 and CDR2 are MNHEY and SMNVEV (reference sequence). This CDR3 is built from 14 residues. The CDR3 reads CASSPYRDEYEQYF. The CDR3 DNA sequence: TGTGCCAGCAGTCCCTACAGAGACGAGTACGAGCAGTACTTC.

The chain carries TRBV5-1 and TRBJ1-1; 7 bases align to TRBD1. Per germline, CDR1 SGHRS and CDR2 YFSETQ. With 0 bases clipped from V and 5 bases from J, the junction kept 4 bases outside the gene matches. CDR3 length equals 14 residues. The DNA of the CDR3 is TGCGCCAGCAGCTTGGGACAGGGTCGTACTGAAGCTTTCTTT. It encodes CASSLGQGRTEAFF.

This chain connects TRBV27 to TRBJ1-6; D is possibly TRBD1 (6 bases). Germline V CDR1 and CDR2: MNHEY, SMNVEV (reference sequence). This CDR3 contains 15 residues. V shed 0 bases and J shed 10 bases, with 13 bases lying between them. The CDR3: CASSLSIWQGSPLHF. The CDR3 DNA reads TGTGCCAGCAGTTTATCGATCTGGCAGGGGTCACCCCTCCACTTT.